This T cell receptor (beta chain) was identified in a study of T cell changes during pregnancy in multiple sclerosis. This table comes from immunoSEQ multiplex PCR, and its TCRdb copy is limited to in-frame clones, with some not included. The sample holds roughly 45,000 clones, roughly 90% seen once. The CDR3 consists of 13 residues. This clonotype originated in a female donor in good health, enrolled as a control in a pregnancy study. Sequencing was performed on peripheral blood, taken in the first trimester of pregnancy. This rearrangement joins TRBV21-1 to TRBJ2-3; the table's D gene call, TRBD2, was not cross checked with the DNA. TRBV21-1 represents a pseudogene. The CDR3 region is CASSIIFANTQYF. The DNA of the CDR3 is TGTGCCAGCAGCATTATCTTTGCTAATACGCAGTATTTT.